This T cell receptor beta chain was found in a study of Ad26.COV2.S vaccination and SARS-CoV-2 variants. The method was immunoSEQ multiplex PCR; TCRdb's version includes in-frame clones alone and lacks a portion of them. The repertoire holds about 180,000 clones, with around 88% as singletons. For this clone: No antigen is known for it.

Findings and caveats of the study: Whether participants received vaccine or placebo, their non-spike TCR breadth was similar. Post-vaccination breadth of spike-specific CD8+ and CD4+ T cell responses was reportedly substantial.

This TCR was sampled from a human donor who had recovered from COVID-19. The specimen was peripheral blood, collected after recovery from COVID-19.

DNA for the CDR3: TGTGCCAGCACAGGACTGAACACTGAAGCTTTCTTT. This sequence encodes CASTGLNTEAFF. This chain links TRBV7-9 with TRBJ1-1, with unresolved D. Germline V gene sequence: CDR1 SEHNR, CDR2 FQNEAQ (reference sequence). The ends were cut back, 7 bases at V and 0 bases at J, with 6 bases in the middle. The CDR3 runs to 12 residues.